The sequence of this TCR beta chain was determined in a study of T cell responses to AZD1222 COVID-19 vaccine. To note about this clone: The antigen remains undetermined.

The CDR3 covers 16 residues. CDR1 and CDR2 from the germline V gene are SGHNT and YYREEE (reference sequence). Trimming took 4 bases from V and 5 from J; bases not matched to a gene: 9. Libraries were prepared by immunoSEQ multiplex PCR; TCRdb keeps only in-frame clonotypes and omits some of them. The data show about 170,000 clones, with roughly nine tenths seen just once and less than 3% held by the top ten. Study-level findings and limits: The study identified only a handful of AZD1222 recipients as seropositive at baseline.

V gene TRBV5-4 combines with J gene TRBJ2-2; TRBD1 matches at 9 bases. This sequence originates from an adult in good health. The sequences come from peripheral blood, collected on day 0 of AZD1222 vaccination. The chain's CDR3 is CASSQLLDRGTGELFF. CDR3 nucleotide sequence: TGTGCCAGCAGCCAGCTACTAGACAGGGGGACCGGGGAGCTGTTTTTT.